The 9 T cell receptor beta chains given below trace back to one sample, sequenced in a study of blood T cells in healthy people across ages. Next came a second PCR, run for about 7 to 11 cycles, which used a sample-barcoded 5' primer along with a J-beta primer mix. From the 5' RACE reads, TCRdb called clonotypes with MiXCR, one entry per CDR3 protein. The table has about 730,000 distinct CDR3 sequences, roughly 41% seen once. Sequences were obtained from blood. All receptors derive from a woman aged 60-75 years in good health.

The CDR3 region has the DNA TGCAGGGGGGGGACTCCCTACAATGAGCAGTTCTTC. It encodes CRGGTPYNEQFF. V gene TRBV20-1 combines with J gene TRBJ2-1, with 7 bases that match TRBD2. This CDR3 comprises 12 residues. Germline V lookup: CDR1 DFQATT, CDR2 SNEGSKA (reference sequence).

This clonotype has more than one count but fewer than ten. J is TRBJ2-3 and V is TRBV9; no firm D call. V dropped 2 bases and J dropped 0 bases, with 7 bases sitting between them. Germline loops: CDR1 SGDLS, CDR2 YYNGEE. This CDR3 is 14 amino acids long. CDR3 nucleotides: TGTGCCAGCAGCGTTAGACCTAGCACAGATACGCAGTATTTT. This gives the protein CASSVRPSTDTQYF. The full variable domain, completed using reference TRBV9 and TRBJ2-3, is DSGVTQTPKHLITATGQRVTLRCSPRSGDLSVYWYQQSLDQGLQFLIQYYNGEERAKGNILERFSAQQFPDLHSELNLSSLELGDSALYFCASSVRPSTDTQYFGPGTRLTVL.

A few counts support this clonotype. The rearrangement joins TRBV6-2 or TRBV6-3 to TRBJ2-3; D remains unclear. The CDR3 has 15 amino acids. Trimming left V 3 bases short and J 3 bases short, with 13 bases between. Germline V gene lookup returns CDR1 MNHEY and CDR2 SVGEGT. The CDR3 sequence: CASSYGEVPTDTQYF. The DNA of the CDR3 is TGTGCCAGCAGTTATGGGGAAGTTCCAACAGATACGCAGTATTTT.

This clonotype was seen a few times. The chain combines TRBV5-1 with TRBJ2-7, with D perhaps matching TRBD2 (5 bases). Trimming stripped 4 bases from V and 3 bases from J, with 11 bases between. This CDR3 spans 13 amino acids. Germline V gene sequence: CDR1 SGHRS, CDR2 YFSETQ. The CDR3 bases are TGCGCCAGCAGCCCGGAGGTTGTCTACGAGCAGTACTTC. Amino acid sequence: CASSPEVVYEQYF.

For this clonotype: This may be a read error: a much more frequent sequence differs by one nucleotide. The chain joins TRBV27 to TRBJ2-6; D possibly matches TRBD1 or TRBD2 (5 bases each). There are 18 residues in the CDR3. The germline V gene has CDR1 MNHEY and CDR2 SMNVEV (reference sequence). The CDR3 DNA sequence: TGTGCCAGCAGTCCCCCAGGGTATGAACTGGTGGGGGTCAACGTCCTGACTTTC. Protein: CASSPPGYELVGVNVLTF.

This chain links TRBV5-1 with TRBJ2-1, with D perhaps matching TRBD2 (6 bases). This CDR3 contains 16 residues. CDR1 SGHRS and CDR2 YFSETQ come from the germline V gene. V was clipped by 4 bases and J by 3 bases, with 17 bases between them. CDR3 in amino acids: CASSPRNSGNYNEQFF. In DNA form, the CDR3 reads TGCGCCAGCAGCCCCCGTAATAGCGGTAACTACAATGAGCAGTTCTTC.

This clonotype was seen more than once but under ten times. The rearrangement links TRBV28 to TRBJ2-1; 8 nucleotides match TRBD2. The CDR3 runs to 15 residues. Germline lookup yields CDR1 MDHEN and CDR2 SYDVKM. Trimming removed 3 bases from V and 2 bases from J; junction bases left unmatched: 3. CDR3 sequence: CASSFLGLAYNEQFF. The CDR3 DNA reads as TGTGCCAGCAGTTTTCTGGGACTAGCCTACAATGAGCAGTTCTTC.

Remarks on this clonotype: Being one base from a much bigger clone, this may be a read error. The J gene is TRBJ2-5, the V gene TRBV5-1, with D perhaps given as TRBD1 or TRBD2 (7 bases each). The CDR3 sequence is 14 residues long. CDR1 SGHRS and CDR2 YFSETQ come from the germline V gene. DNA for the CDR3: TGCGCCAACAGCGGGGACAGAAACCAAGAGACCCAGTACTTC. The encoded protein is CANSGDRNQETQYF.

Notes on this clonotype: This may stem from a read error, because a much larger clone lies one nucleotide away. The V and J genes are TRBV5-1 and TRBJ2-5, with 7 bases that match TRBD1. The J call could be wrong; TRBJ2-7 is a better fit for the DNA end. Germline CDR1 is SGHRS and CDR2 is YFSETQ. The CDR3 has 14 amino acids. Here the CDR3 reads CASSTTRDSDEQYF. Here the CDR3 DNA reads TGCGCCAGCAGCACTACCCGGGACAGCGACGAGCAGTACTTC.